The 27 T cell receptor beta chains reported below all come from one sample, sequenced in a study of T cell responses to AZD1222 COVID-19 vaccine. Sequenced by immunoSEQ multiplex PCR; TCRdb stores in-frame clones only, minus some. Among around 120,000 clones, approximately 82% were seen once, and the ten largest hold 27%. Here the sequenced sample was peripheral blood, taken 28 days after the second AZD1222 dose. Receptors were obtained from an adult who received the AZD1222 COVID-19 vaccine.

The J gene is TRBJ1-5, the V gene TRBV28, with a weak D call TRBD1 (5 bases). Per germline, CDR1 MDHEN and CDR2 SYDVKM. The V gene lost 3 bases and the J gene lost 7 bases, with 10 bases spanning the gap. The CDR3 runs to 13 residues. CDR3: CASSFGGLQPQHF. In nucleotides, the CDR3 is TGTGCCAGCAGTTTTGGGGGACTCCAGCCCCAGCATTTT.

The chain uses TRBV14 and TRBJ2-5; no definite D call. Between the trimmed V and J ends, which lost 0 bases and 4 bases, there was a span of 9 bases. The CDR3 is 14 residues long. From germline, CDR1 is SGHDN and CDR2 FVKESK. The CDR3 loop is CASSQDKARETQYF. Here the CDR3 DNA reads TGTGCCAGCAGCCAAGATAAGGCGAGAGAGACCCAGTACTTC.

This rearrangement joins TRBV5-5 to TRBJ1-5; D is ambiguous. V shed 5 bases and J shed 11 bases, with 20 bases lying between them. This CDR3 contains 14 residues. Germline V gives CDR1 SGHKS, CDR2 YYEKEE (reference sequence). This CDR3 reads CASSYDLGVQAQHF. CDR3 nucleotide sequence: TGTGCCAGCAGTTATGATTTGGGTGTTCAAGCCCAGCATTTT.

V usage is TRBV6-5 and J usage is TRBJ2-7, with D tentatively TRBD2 (6 bases). The V and J ends lost 6 bases and 6 bases respectively, with 21 bases between them. Germline values: CDR1 MNHEY, CDR2 SVGAGI. The length of the CDR3 is 15 residues. CDR3 bases: TGTGCCAGCAGCCCCGTTTACGGGGGTTCCCTCGAGCAGTACTTC. It translates to CASSPVYGGSLEQYF.

The chain uses TRBV19 and TRBJ1-4; D is unresolved. The V gene lost 7 bases and the J gene lost 7 bases, with 19 bases spanning the gap. This CDR3 is 15 amino acids long. The germline V gene has CDR1 LNHDA and CDR2 SQIVND (reference sequence). The CDR3 sequence: CASNQVGKRAEKLFF. CDR3 DNA: TGTGCCAGTAACCAAGTGGGGAAAAGGGCTGAAAAACTGTTTTTT.

The chain is built from TRBV7-8 and TRBJ1-5; D ambiguous. Trimming took 1 base from V and 4 from J, leaving 8 bases between them. Germline V gene lookup returns CDR1 SGHVS and CDR2 FQNEAQ. There are 14 residues in the CDR3. CDR3 protein: CASSLVTENQPQHF. Written as DNA, the CDR3 is TGTGCCAGCAGCTTAGTAACAGAAAATCAGCCCCAGCATTTT.

This chain connects TRBV28 to TRBJ1-1; 10 nucleotides align to TRBD1. The CDR3 consists of 14 residues. V lost 2 bases, J lost 9 bases, and 6 bases stayed unmatched. In germline, CDR1 is MDHEN, CDR2 SYDVKM. In DNA, the CDR3 is TGTGCCAGCAGTTTACCCCAGACAGGGGGCAAAGCTTTCTTT. This sequence encodes CASSLPQTGGKAFF. Based on the CDR3 plus reference TRBV28 and TRBJ1-1, the full variable domain is DVKVTQSSRYLVKRTGEKVFLECVQDMDHENMFWYRQDPGLGLRLIYFSYDVKMKEKGDIPEGYSVSREKKERFSLILESASTNQTSMYLCASSLPQTGGKAFFGQGTRLTVV.

The chain recombines TRBV6-2 or TRBV6-3 with TRBJ2-7; the D is unclear. Germline lookup yields CDR1 MNHEY and CDR2 SVGEGT. V was clipped by 6 bases and J by 2 bases, with 11 bases between them. The CDR3 consists of 13 residues. This CDR3 reads CASSRRNPYEQYF. The CDR3 DNA is TGTGCCAGCAGCCGCAGGAACCCCTACGAGCAGTACTTC.

This chain connects TRBV9 to TRBJ1-1, with D possibly TRBD1 on 5 matching bases. V gave up 0 bases and J gave up 0 bases, with 9 bases separating them. This CDR3 contains 15 residues. Germline CDR1 reads SGDLS; CDR2 reads YYNGEE. CDR3 sequence: CASSVDGAMNTEAFF. In DNA, the CDR3 is TGTGCCAGCAGCGTAGATGGGGCTATGAACACTGAAGCTTTCTTT.

Comments on this clone: The same CDR3 can be traced to other DNA sequences in this sample. The J gene is TRBJ1-1, the V gene TRBV28; TRBD1 aligns across 7 bases. The CDR3 has 13 amino acids. V was pared by 6 bases and J by 7 bases, with 8 bases of the junction left unmatched. CDR1 is MDHEN and CDR2 is SYDVKM in the germline V gene. The CDR3 here is CASSPGTVHEAFF. DNA of the CDR3: TGTGCCAGCAGCCCCGGGACAGTCCATGAAGCTTTCTTT. The variable domain in full, with the rest retrieved from reference TRBV28 and TRBJ1-1, is DVKVTQSSRYLVKRTGEKVFLECVQDMDHENMFWYRQDPGLGLRLIYFSYDVKMKEKGDIPEGYSVSREKKERFSLILESASTNQTSMYLCASSPGTVHEAFFGQGTRLTVV.

The J gene is TRBJ1-2, the V gene TRBV28; TRBD1 matches at 7 bases. The CDR3 extends over 14 amino acids. Per the germline V gene, CDR1 is MDHEN and CDR2 is SYDVKM. The trim removed 6 bases at V and 4 bases at J, leaving 8 bases unmatched. The DNA for the CDR3 is TGTGCCAGCAGCCCCGGGACAGCGCCCTATGGCTACACCTTC. Protein: CASSPGTAPYGYTF.

This clone was counted a single time. This sequence joins TRBV29-1 and TRBJ2-5; D ambiguous. The CDR3 runs 16 residues. Germline V gene data show CDR1 as SQVTM and CDR2 as ANQGSEA. Trimming shortened V by 4 bases and J by 4 bases, and 22 bases separated the two germline ends. The CDR3 here is CSVAPFRPEAPETQYF. The CDR3 DNA is TGCAGCGTTGCTCCATTTCGGCCCGAGGCCCCAGAGACCCAGTACTTC.

The chain links TRBV5-6 to TRBJ1-2, with D unclear. This CDR3 comprises 13 residues. The V end lost 5 bases, the J end lost 5 bases, and 13 bases lay between the germline ends. Germline V gene sequence: CDR1 SGHDT, CDR2 YYEEEE. The chain's CDR3 is CASSQGRGYGYTF. The CDR3 DNA reads TGTGCCAGCAGTCAAGGGCGGGGATATGGCTACACCTTC.

J is TRBJ1-5 and V is TRBV9; unclear D gene. The germline CDR1 and CDR2 sequences are SGDLS and YYNGEE. The germline V and J ends were trimmed by 0 bases and 2 bases, with 6 bases remaining between them. The CDR3 is made up of 14 amino acids. This CDR3 is CASSVGDGNQPQHF. CDR3 DNA: TGTGCCAGCAGCGTAGGCGATGGCAATCAGCCCCAGCATTTT.

The rearrangement uses TRBV29-1 and TRBJ2-7; TRBD1 matches 7 bases. The CDR3 extends over 11 amino acids. V was clipped by 4 bases and J by 3 bases; unmatched bases: 0. The V gene's germline CDR1 is SQVTM and CDR2 ANQGSEA. CDR3 bases: TGCAGCGTTGGGACAGGCTACGAGCAGTACTTC. Protein product: CSVGTGYEQYF.

This clone showed up just a few times. This chain uses TRBV19 with TRBJ1-4; D perhaps matches TRBD1 (5 bases). Germline CDR1 LNHDA, CDR2 SQIVND (reference sequence). The CDR3 is 16 residues long. V lost 11 bases, J lost 0 bases, and 19 bases lay in between. The CDR3: CALMGTSGTTNEKLFF. For the CDR3, the DNA is TGTGCCCTGATGGGGACCTCAGGCACAACTAATGAAAAACTGTTTTTT.

The rearrangement uses TRBV9 and TRBJ2-2; TRBD2 agrees at 11 bases. V trimming: 3 bases; J trimming: 6 bases; junction bases outside the gene matches: 7. The CDR3 sequence is 16 residues long. Per the germline V gene, CDR1 is SGDLS and CDR2 is YYNGEE. The CDR3: CASSANSGGASGELFF. In nucleotides, the CDR3 is TGTGCCAGCAGCGCCAATAGCGGGGGGGCTTCCGGGGAGCTGTTTTTT.

J is TRBJ1-5 and V is TRBV28, with 11 bases lining up with TRBD1. Germline lookup yields CDR1 MDHEN and CDR2 SYDVKM. V shed 7 bases and J 7 bases; nucleotides not matched to a gene: 9. This CDR3 is built from 15 residues. The CDR3 sequence is CASTKDRGRMQPQHF. For the CDR3, the DNA is TGTGCCAGCACCAAGGACAGGGGGCGAATGCAGCCCCAGCATTTT.

This sequence joins TRBV19 and TRBJ1-2; the match to TRBD1 covers 8 bases. V dropped 6 bases and J dropped 2; count of bases not matched to a gene: 8. This CDR3 has 15 residues. Per germline, CDR1 LNHDA and CDR2 SQIVND (reference sequence). This CDR3 reads CASRGSGQGNYGYTF. DNA for the CDR3: TGTGCCAGTAGGGGCTCCGGACAGGGCAACTATGGCTACACCTTC.

The CDR3 DNA sequence: TGTGCCAGCAGTGAAGTTCCGGGACAGGTATACGAGCAGTACTTC. Residues: CASSEVPGQVYEQYF. The chain has TRBV6-1 and TRBJ2-7; 8 bases agree with TRBD1. The CDR3 extends over 15 amino acids. J lost 4 bases, V lost 1 base, and 6 bases had no gene match. Germline CDR1 reads MNHNS; CDR2 reads SASEGT.

This clone was recorded once. This chain connects TRBV10-1 to TRBJ2-1, with 10 bases aligning to TRBD1. From germline, CDR1 is WNHNN and CDR2 SYGVQD (reference sequence). V was clipped by 4 bases and J by 8 bases; unmatched bases: 8. The CDR3 has 15 residues. The CDR3 reads CASSAGTGVLDEQFF. CDR3 sequence (DNA): TGCGCCAGCAGTGCCGGGACAGGGGTTTTGGATGAGCAGTTCTTC.

The chain employs TRBV7-9 and TRBJ1-6, with D possibly matching TRBD1 (5 bases). V was trimmed by 5 bases and J by 9 bases, leaving 23 bases between them. The CDR3 loop spans 17 amino acids. The germline CDR1 and CDR2 sequences are SEHNR and FQNEAQ (reference sequence). The CDR3 DNA follows: TGTGCCAGCAGCCAATCCGGCGGGGGGTGGGGTCGTTCACCCCTCCACTTT. It translates to CASSQSGGGWGRSPLHF.

This clone has more than one count but fewer than ten. V and J are TRBV27 and TRBJ1-2, with TRBD1 identical over 9 bases. The V gene end was trimmed by 10 bases and the J gene end by 6 bases; junction bases not matched to a gene: 6. CDR1 and CDR2 from the germline V gene are MNHEY and SMNVEV (reference sequence). The CDR3 runs 12 residues. The CDR3 DNA is TGTGCCAACCGGGACAGGGTTGATGGCTACACCTTC. Protein product: CANRDRVDGYTF.

The chain joins TRBV5-1 to TRBJ2-4; 8 positions match TRBD1. V was pared by 4 bases and J by 7 bases, with 10 bases of the junction left unmatched. This CDR3 is built from 15 residues. Germline lookup yields CDR1 SGHRS and CDR2 YFSETQ. CDR3 nucleotides: TGCGCCAGCAGCACCTACCCAGGGGGCGGGAACATTCAGTACTTC. This gives the protein CASSTYPGGGNIQYF.

This chain connects TRBV10-1 to TRBJ1-1; no definite D call. This CDR3 comprises 13 residues. The V end was cut by 4 bases, the J end by 6 bases, with 12 bases between. Germline CDR1 and CDR2: WNHNN and SYGVQD (reference sequence). The CDR3 sequence: CASSAGVGAEAFF. The CDR3 region has the DNA TGCGCCAGCAGTGCTGGGGTAGGCGCTGAAGCTTTCTTT.

This chain connects TRBV12-2 to TRBJ1-2. TRBV12-2 is given as a pseudogene. This CDR3 has 16 amino acids. The CDR3 is CASRLAPPTPTYGYTF. CDR3 DNA: TGTGCAAGTCGCTTAGCGCCCCCTACACCAACCTATGGCTACACCTTC.

This clone was seen once. The CDR3 protein is CASSLVGYTGELFF. The CDR3 DNA sequence: TGTGCCAGCAGCTTGGTGGGGTACACCGGGGAGCTGTTTTTT. The chain links TRBV5-8 to TRBJ2-2; D remains unclear. This CDR3 spans 14 amino acids. Deletions cut 0 bases from V and 3 bases from J, with 6 bases between. The V gene's germline CDR1 is SGHTS and CDR2 YDEGEE.